This is a list of T cell receptor beta chains from one sample in a study of CD8+ T cells in alopecia areata. Measured with immunoSEQ multiplex PCR; TCRdb has only the in-frame clones, and not every one. The sample lists 200,000 to 250,000 clones; around 57% were seen once. The sample in question was CD4+ T cells sorted from blood, obtained at week 4, from a patient treated with tofacitinib. These receptors all come from a human donor with alopecia areata. The CDR3 runs from the conserved cysteine through the conserved F or W. The order of the fields is V gene, CDR3 protein.

V: TRBV30; CDR3: CAWSEDRNTQHF
V: TRBV19; CDR3: CASSLGLQETQYF
V: TRBV30; CDR3: CAWSDNREAPFF
V: TRBV6-5; CDR3: CASSPESKRGYTF
V: TRBV4-2; CDR3: CASSLFDRDRGNVKAWQPQHF
V: TRBV25-1; CDR3: CASSDVQLVTDTQYF
V: TRBV9; CDR3: CASSVGAASITGELFF
V: TRBV5-1; CDR3: CASSLTGEGVQYF
V: TRBV2; CDR3: CASSTGRRETQYF
V: TRBV29-1; CDR3: CSVDRGYGYTF
V: TRBV4-3; CDR3: CASSQDYSGGTTRTDTQYF
V: TRBV7-2; CDR3: CASSNGTVSSPLHF
V: TRBV30; CDR3: CAWRSQVDEQFF
V: TRBV4-3; CDR3: CASSQDYGETQYF
V: TRBV9; CDR3: CASSNRDTNNYGYTF
V: TRBV7-2; CDR3: CASSSVVPYEQYF
V: TRBV2; CDR3: CASSEGGGAGETQYF
V: TRBV5-1; CDR3: CASSLLSRGDTQYF
V: TRBV5-4; CDR3: CASSVDTGELFF
V: TRBV27; CDR3: CASSPLTGMNTEAFF
V: TRBV4-3; CDR3: CPPNTQYF
V: TRBV7-9; CDR3: CASSLEFF
V: TRBV29-1; CDR3: CSVARLGNEQFF
V: TRBV29-1; CDR3: CSVETTGTNTEAFF
V: TRBV5-1; CDR3: CASSLNQGGQETQYF
V: TRBV19; CDR3: CASSIPGQGNGYTF
V: TRBV30; CDR3: CAWSVRGQGTEAFF
V: TRBV2; CDR3: CASMTSGTGELFF
V: TRBV7-3; CDR3: CASSLAGGSSTDTQYF
V: TRBV6-6; CDR3: CASSYGETQYF
V: TRBV29-1; CDR3: CSVGNEKLFF
V: TRBV9; CDR3: CASSRGVNAYGYTF
V: TRBV30; CDR3: CAWSLKERRVTDTQYF
V: TRBV30; CDR3: CAWSTGNEQFF
V: TRBV5-1; CDR3: CASSLGQPVETQYF
V: TRBV9; CDR3: CASSVGADGRDYEQYF
V: TRBV29-1; CDR3: CSVERQAPGYTF
V: TRBV27; CDR3: CASTNRTGAGANVLTF
V: TRBV29-1; CDR3: CSARDRAATNEKLFF
V: TRBV19; CDR3: CASSLQGAGTEAFF
V: TRBV27; CDR3: CASSVRGSTNEKLFF
V: TRBV5-6; CDR3: CASSLQDQPQHF
V: TRBV5-1; CDR3: CASSPHPLNYGYTF
V: TRBV27; CDR3: CASSFGQSLLGTEAFF
V: TRBV2; CDR3: CASNFGTTQNEKLFF
V: TRBV30; CDR3: CAWSRTVLNTEAFF
V: TRBV4-1; CDR3: CASSHFVGGDTEAFF
V: TRBV7-2; CDR3: CASSKQGGDNQPQHF
V: TRBV29-1; CDR3: CSVFERVNTEAFF
V: TRBV6-1; CDR3: CASSEGLANIQYF
V: TRBV2; CDR3: CASSEEQGTYGYTF